These 8 T cell receptor beta chains were sequenced from one sample in a study of kidney transplant recipient with SARS-CoV-2 infection. Using its own MiXCR run on the reads, TCRdb lists one record per CDR3 protein. Of some 220,000 distinct CDR3 sequences detected, less than 35% appear once; the ten largest clones hold 7% to 8%. The input for sequencing was a blood sample, taken at baseline and between days 110 and 120 from a kidney transplant recipient. Source of these receptors: a young adult male patient who had COVID-19 and was a kidney transplant recipient. Some T cells may arise from the graft donor.

This clonotype was detected ten times or more. This rearrangement joins TRBV13 to TRBJ2-7, with D possibly being TRBD2 (6 bases). The V and J ends lost 4 bases and 3 bases respectively, with 13 bases between them. The CDR3 loop spans 14 amino acids. CDR1 and CDR2 (germline): PRHDT, FYEKMQ (reference sequence). The CDR3 region is CASSSQAGNYEQYF. The CDR3, as DNA: TGTGCCAGCAGCTCCCAGGCGGGGAACTACGAGCAGTACTTC.

This clonotype was counted ten times or more. This chain connects TRBV6-4 to TRBJ2-2, with no clear D. The CDR3 is 15 amino acids. V lost 3 bases to trimming and J lost 4 bases, with 12 bases between them. The germline V gene has CDR1 MRHNA and CDR2 SNTAGT. CDR3 nucleotide sequence: TGTGCCAGCAGTGAAGGACGAGATGGCACCGGGGAGCTGTTTTTT. Its translation: CASSEGRDGTGELFF.

This clonotype occurred many times. The chain carries TRBV5-1 and TRBJ1-1; TRBD1 matches at 8 bases. Germline CDR1 and CDR2: SGHRS and YFSETQ. V lost 7 bases to trimming and J lost 1 base; unmatched junction nucleotides: 6. This CDR3 is built from 14 residues. The CDR3 here is CASLDRAKNTEAFF. The CDR3 nucleotides are TGCGCCAGCTTGGACAGGGCAAAGAACACTGAAGCTTTCTTT.

At least ten counts were recorded for this clonotype. J is TRBJ1-1 and V is TRBV3-1, with unresolved D. Deletions cut 5 bases from V and 4 bases from J, with 23 bases between. Germline CDR1 reads LGHDT; CDR2 reads YNNKEL (reference sequence). The CDR3 runs 17 residues. The CDR3 sequence is CASSNTDPISIRTEAFF. The CDR3 bases are TGTGCCAGCAGCAATACCGATCCCATTTCAATTCGCACTGAAGCTTTCTTT.

In its sample, this clonotype was seen many times. CDR3 protein: CASSLGQGSDYGYTF. CDR3 nucleotide sequence: TGTGCCAGCAGCCTAGGACAGGGGTCCGACTATGGCTACACCTTC. The chain employs TRBV12-3 or TRBV12-4 and TRBJ1-2; TRBD1 matches at 9 bases. Trimming cost V 6 bases and J 3 bases; bases outside gene matches: 8. CDR3 size: 15 residues.

As concerns this clonotype: A single base separates this from a much larger clone, so it may be a read error. This chain joins TRBV10-3 and TRBJ2-1; the match to TRBD2 covers 11 bases. The CDR3 is 15 residues long. V gave up 3 bases and J gave up 6 bases; unmatched junction bases: 4. Germline CDR1 reads ENHRY; CDR2 reads SYGVKD. CDR3 DNA sequence: TGTGCCATCAGTGACCTAGCGGGAGGCAGCAATGAGCAGTTCTTC. Residues: CAISDLAGGSNEQFF.

Many counts were recorded for this clonotype. The chain combines TRBV2 with TRBJ1-3; a possible D gene is TRBD1 (5 bases). CDR1 and CDR2 (germline): SNHLY, FYNNEI. CDR3 length equals 16 residues. V gave up 4 bases and J gave up 5 bases, with 18 bases separating them. This chain's CDR3 is CASSATGTGARNTIYF. In nucleotides, the CDR3 is TGTGCCAGCAGTGCAACGGGGACCGGGGCACGAAACACCATATATTTT.

This clonotype was seen many times. This chain connects TRBV12-3 or TRBV12-4 to TRBJ1-1; D is uncertain. The length of the CDR3 is 15 residues. V was pared by 2 bases and J by 0 bases, with 10 bases between. CDR3 DNA: TGTGCCAGCAGTTTACGTCCGACGATGAACACTGAAGCTTTCTTT. It translates to CASSLRPTMNTEAFF.